Presented here are 19 T cell receptor beta chains from one specimen sequenced in a study of cytomegalovirus exposure and HLA in healthy donors. This PCR relied on a set of 60 Vbeta primers and 13 Jbeta primers. Sequencing was performed with immunoSEQ multiplex PCR; in TCRdb, only in-frame clones are kept and a portion is missing. Seen in this sample are 70,000 to 100,000 clones; the ten most common clones hold less than 5%. The sequencing sample was made of PBMCs. These receptors were obtained from a young man in good health and CMV-seropositive.

V gene TRBV11-2 combines with J gene TRBJ2-1; possible D gene TRBD2, 6 bases. Trimming removed 5 bases at V and 6 bases at J, with 17 bases between. This CDR3 is built from 15 residues. Germline V gene data show CDR1 as SGHAT and CDR2 as FQNNGV. The CDR3 spells CASSLGTVTSNEQFF. CDR3 coding DNA: TGTGCCAGCAGCCTCGGGACTGTAACGAGCAATGAGCAGTTCTTC.

The gene calls are TRBV13 and TRBJ2-7, with 10 nucleotides matching TRBD2. The germline gives CDR1 PRHDT, CDR2 FYEKMQ (reference sequence). This CDR3 spans 15 amino acids. Trimming at V came to 4 bases and at J to 2 bases, leaving 5 bases not matched to a gene. The CDR3 sequence is CASSSGSGRAYEQYF. The CDR3 DNA follows: TGTGCCAGCAGCTCGGGAAGCGGGAGGGCCTACGAGCAGTACTTC.

The chain is built from TRBV9 and TRBJ2-3; 7 positions agree with TRBD2. CDR3 length equals 15 residues. CDR1 is SGDLS and CDR2 is YYNGEE in the germline V gene. Germline trimming cut 3 bases from V and 0 bases from J; bases unmatched to any gene: 4. CDR3 residues: CASSAFSGSTDTQYF. The CDR3 DNA reads as TGTGCCAGCAGCGCTTTTAGCGGGAGCACAGATACGCAGTATTTT.

This chain connects TRBV6-5 to TRBJ2-7, with a possible D match to TRBD2 (6 bases). Looked up from germline, CDR1 is MNHEY and CDR2 is SVGAGI. V lost 4 bases to trimming and J lost 0 bases, with 10 bases between them. The CDR3 totals 14 residues. The CDR3 DNA reads as TGTGCCAGCAGTTCCCCGGGACTCTCCTACGAGCAGTACTTC. Translation gives CASSSPGLSYEQYF.

The rearrangement uses TRBV30 and TRBJ1-4, with a weak D call TRBD1 (6 bases). V was pared by 4 bases and J by 7 bases, with 13 bases between. Germline lookup yields CDR1 GTSNPN and CDR2 SVGIG (reference sequence). This CDR3 contains 13 residues. The CDR3 nucleotides are TGTGCCTGGAATGGGGGGGGCCTTGAAAAACTGTTTTTT. Translating gives CAWNGGGLEKLFF.

The rearrangement uses TRBV28 and TRBJ1-5, with a tentative D call TRBD1 (5 bases). V dropped 1 base and J dropped 3 bases, with 16 bases sitting between them. CDR1 MDHEN and CDR2 SYDVKM come from the germline V gene. The length of the CDR3 is 17 residues. The CDR3 region has the DNA TGTGCCAGCAGTTTATTCCAGGGCCTCTTCTTCAATCAGCCCCAGCATTTT. Residues: CASSLFQGLFFNQPQHF.

V gene TRBV9 combines with J gene TRBJ1-2, with no clear D. Per the germline V gene, CDR1 is SGDLS and CDR2 is YYNGEE. This CDR3 is built from 14 residues. V lost 0 bases and J 4 bases, leaving 10 bases between the germline ends. The CDR3 loop is CASSVATESYGYTF. CDR3 in DNA: TGTGCCAGCAGCGTAGCGACGGAGAGCTATGGCTACACCTTC.

The J gene is TRBJ1-3, the V gene TRBV6-1; D is perhaps TRBD1 (5 bases). Trimming stripped 7 bases from V and 0 bases from J, with 10 bases between. CDR3 length equals 14 residues. Germline CDR1 MNHNS, CDR2 SASEGT. For the CDR3, the DNA is TGTGCCAGCAACCGACAGCGCTCTGGAAACACCATATATTTT. Its protein is CASNRQRSGNTIYF.

This rearrangement joins TRBV12-5 to TRBJ2-7; 8 bases agree with TRBD1. Per germline, CDR1 LGHNT and CDR2 FRNRAP. The CDR3 is 12 amino acids. The CDR3 reads CPDRGRTYEQYF. CDR3 in DNA: TGTCCCGACAGGGGAAGGACCTACGAGCAGTACTTC.

The chain joins TRBV15 to TRBJ2-1, with no clear D. This CDR3 is built from 15 residues. CDR1 and CDR2 (germline): LNHNV, YYDKDF (reference sequence). Between the trimmed V and J ends, which lost 5 bases and 5 bases, there was a span of 16 bases. Here the CDR3 reads CATSDPQRGDNEQFF. Written as DNA, the CDR3 is TGTGCCACCAGCGATCCCCAGAGAGGAGACAATGAGCAGTTCTTC.

The CDR3: CASSLTGSRVNYGYTF. In DNA, the CDR3 is TGTGCCAGCAGTCTTACAGGGTCTAGGGTTAACTATGGCTACACCTTC. The J gene is TRBJ1-2, the V gene TRBV28; a possible D gene is TRBD1 (6 bases). There are 16 residues in the CDR3. Between the trimmed V and J ends, which lost 5 bases and 1 base, there was a span of 17 bases. From germline, CDR1 is MDHEN and CDR2 SYDVKM.

The rearrangement joins TRBV6-6 to TRBJ2-2, with a possible D match to TRBD2 (6 bases). Trimming left V 3 bases short and J 5 bases short, with 13 bases between. The CDR3 has 15 residues. Germline assignment: CDR1 MNHNY and CDR2 SVGAGI (reference sequence). This chain's CDR3 is CASSYGGKLTGELFF. CDR3 DNA sequence: TGTGCCAGCAGTTATGGAGGGAAATTGACCGGGGAGCTGTTTTTT.

V gene TRBV9 combines with J gene TRBJ2-7; 8 positions match TRBD1. CDR3 length equals 15 residues. V dropped 4 bases and J dropped 3; count of bases not matched to a gene: 9. Germline lookup yields CDR1 SGDLS and CDR2 YYNGEE. The CDR3 region has the DNA TGTGCCAGCAGCCATTACCGGGACAGGAACTACGAGCAGTACTTC. This encodes CASSHYRDRNYEQYF.

V is TRBV28 and J is TRBJ1-3; possibly TRBD1 for D (6 bases). Germline CDR1 is MDHEN and CDR2 is SYDVKM. The CDR3 length is 15 residues. Trimming removed 1 base at V and 0 bases at J, with 7 bases between. Written as DNA, the CDR3 is TGTGCCAGCAGTTTATCAGGGGCCTCTGGAAACACCATATATTTT. Encoded protein: CASSLSGASGNTIYF.

V usage is TRBV28 and J usage is TRBJ2-2; 8 positions match TRBD1. The germline V gene encodes CDR1 MDHEN and CDR2 SYDVKM. V was pared by 5 bases and J by 3 bases, with 2 bases of the junction left unmatched. The CDR3 is 14 residues long. The CDR3 reads CASSTTGDTGELFF. The CDR3 region has the DNA TGTGCCAGCAGTACGACAGGGGACACCGGGGAGCTGTTTTTT.

This chain uses TRBV28 with TRBJ2-3; TRBD2 matches at 9 bases. This CDR3 contains 14 residues. Germline assignment: CDR1 MDHEN and CDR2 SYDVKM. J lost 1 base, V lost 8 bases, and 4 bases had no gene match. For the CDR3, the DNA is TGTGCCAGCGAATCTAGCGGGGGCACAGATACGCAGTATTTT. This sequence encodes CASESSGGTDTQYF.

The CDR3, as DNA: TGTGCCAGCAGTTTATTCGCAGGGGCAATGAACTACGAGCAGTACTTC. Protein product: CASSLFAGAMNYEQYF. V usage is TRBV28 and J usage is TRBJ2-7; D might be TRBD1 (6 bases). The CDR3 has 16 residues. Trimming removed 1 base from V and 3 bases from J, with 16 bases in between. Germline V gene sequence: CDR1 MDHEN, CDR2 SYDVKM.

This rearrangement joins TRBV6-1 to TRBJ1-2, with a weak D call TRBD1 (5 bases). This CDR3 spans 14 amino acids. With 3 bases removed from V and 8 bases from J, the gap between germline ends came to 16 bases. Germline loops: CDR1 MNHNS, CDR2 SASEGT. The CDR3 DNA is TGTGCCAGCAGTGAGGTCCCGGGACTTAAGGGCTACACCTTC. This translates into CASSEVPGLKGYTF.

The rearrangement uses TRBV5-1 and TRBJ2-2; 8 bases are a match to TRBD2. With V trimmed by 4 bases and J by 0 bases, 5 bases remained unmatched. The CDR3 contains 16 residues. Germline V lookup: CDR1 SGHRS, CDR2 YFSETQ. Here the CDR3 reads CASSRGGSANTGELFF. Here the CDR3 DNA reads TGCGCCAGCAGCCGGGGGGGTTCCGCGAACACCGGGGAGCTGTTTTTT.